This T cell receptor (beta chain) was identified in a study of cytomegalovirus exposure and HLA in healthy donors. PCR involved 60 Vbeta and 13 Jbeta primers. The protocol was immunoSEQ multiplex PCR, while the TCRdb copy is restricted to in-frame clones and leaves out a portion. The sample contains 110,000 or so clones, around 77% of which appear only once. The receptor was isolated from a woman aged 25 to 39 in good health and CMV-seropositive. The sample comprised PBMCs.

The CDR3 coding sequence is TGTGCCAGCAGCCCTTTACTAGCGGGAGGGCAGGATGAGCAGTTCTTC. This codes for CASSPLLAGGQDEQFF. V and J are TRBV4-2 and TRBJ2-1, with 13 bases aligning to TRBD2. Looked up from germline, CDR1 is LGHNA and CDR2 is YNFKEQ. With V trimmed by 4 bases and J by 8 bases, 8 bases remained unmatched. CDR3 length: 16 residues.